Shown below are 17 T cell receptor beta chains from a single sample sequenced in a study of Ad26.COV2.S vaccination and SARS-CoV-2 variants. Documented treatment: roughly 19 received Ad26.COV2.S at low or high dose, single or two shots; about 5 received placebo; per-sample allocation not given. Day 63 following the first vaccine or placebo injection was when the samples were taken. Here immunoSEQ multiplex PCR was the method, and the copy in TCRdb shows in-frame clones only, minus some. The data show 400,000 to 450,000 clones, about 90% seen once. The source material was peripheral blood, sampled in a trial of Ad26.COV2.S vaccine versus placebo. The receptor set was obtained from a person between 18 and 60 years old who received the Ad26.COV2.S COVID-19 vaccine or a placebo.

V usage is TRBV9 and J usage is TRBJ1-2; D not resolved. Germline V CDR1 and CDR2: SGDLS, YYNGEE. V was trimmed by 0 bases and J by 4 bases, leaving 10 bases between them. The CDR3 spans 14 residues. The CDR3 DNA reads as TGTGCCAGCAGCGTAGGTCCGGGAAGCTATGGCTACACCTTC. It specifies CASSVGPGSYGYTF.

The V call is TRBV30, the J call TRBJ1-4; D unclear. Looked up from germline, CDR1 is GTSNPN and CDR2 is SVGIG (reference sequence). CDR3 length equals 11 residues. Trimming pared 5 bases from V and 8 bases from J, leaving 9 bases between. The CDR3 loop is CAWGAPEKLFF. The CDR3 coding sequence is TGTGCCTGGGGTGCACCGGAAAAACTGTTTTTT.

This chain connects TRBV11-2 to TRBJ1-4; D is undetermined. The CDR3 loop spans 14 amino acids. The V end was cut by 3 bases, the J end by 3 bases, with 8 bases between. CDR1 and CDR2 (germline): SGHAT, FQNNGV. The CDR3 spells CASSFDGPNEKLFF. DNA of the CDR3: TGTGCCAGCAGCTTCGACGGTCCTAATGAAAAACTGTTTTTT.

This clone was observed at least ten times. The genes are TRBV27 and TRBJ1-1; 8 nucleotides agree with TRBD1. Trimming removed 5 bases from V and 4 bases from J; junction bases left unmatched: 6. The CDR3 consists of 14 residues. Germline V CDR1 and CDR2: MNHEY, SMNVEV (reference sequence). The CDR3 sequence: CASSQDRVATEAFF. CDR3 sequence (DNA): TGTGCCAGCAGTCAGGACAGGGTGGCCACTGAAGCTTTCTTT.

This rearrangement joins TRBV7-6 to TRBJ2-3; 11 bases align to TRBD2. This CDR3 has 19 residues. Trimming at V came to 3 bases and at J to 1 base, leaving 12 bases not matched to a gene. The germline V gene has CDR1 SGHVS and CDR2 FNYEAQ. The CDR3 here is CASSFPEEGTSGRTDTQYF. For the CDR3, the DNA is TGTGCCAGCAGCTTCCCGGAGGAGGGGACTAGCGGACGCACAGATACGCAGTATTTT.

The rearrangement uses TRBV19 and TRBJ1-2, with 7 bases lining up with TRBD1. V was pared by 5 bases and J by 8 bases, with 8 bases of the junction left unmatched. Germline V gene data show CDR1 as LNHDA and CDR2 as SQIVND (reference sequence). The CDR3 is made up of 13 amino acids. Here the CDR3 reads CASSPQGVKGYTF. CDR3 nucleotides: TGTGCCAGTAGTCCCCAGGGGGTGAAGGGCTACACCTTC.

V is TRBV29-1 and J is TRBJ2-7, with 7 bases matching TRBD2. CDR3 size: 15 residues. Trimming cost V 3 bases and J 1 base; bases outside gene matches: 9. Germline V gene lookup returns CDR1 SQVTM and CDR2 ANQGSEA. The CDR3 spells CSVDKGRAGSYEQYF. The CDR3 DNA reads TGCAGCGTTGATAAAGGGCGAGCGGGGTCCTACGAGCAGTACTTC.

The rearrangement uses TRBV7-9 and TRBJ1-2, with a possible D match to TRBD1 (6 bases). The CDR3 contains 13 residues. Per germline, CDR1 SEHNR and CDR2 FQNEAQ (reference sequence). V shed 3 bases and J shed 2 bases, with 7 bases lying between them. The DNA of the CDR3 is TGTGCCAGCAGCTTTGGACAGAACTATGGCTACACCTTC. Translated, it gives CASSFGQNYGYTF.

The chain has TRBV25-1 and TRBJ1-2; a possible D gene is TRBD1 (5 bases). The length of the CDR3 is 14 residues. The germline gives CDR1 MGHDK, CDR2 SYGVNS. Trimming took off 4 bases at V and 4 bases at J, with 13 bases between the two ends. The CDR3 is CASSGPGGTYGYTF. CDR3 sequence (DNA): TGTGCCAGCAGTGGCCCAGGCGGGACCTATGGCTACACCTTC.

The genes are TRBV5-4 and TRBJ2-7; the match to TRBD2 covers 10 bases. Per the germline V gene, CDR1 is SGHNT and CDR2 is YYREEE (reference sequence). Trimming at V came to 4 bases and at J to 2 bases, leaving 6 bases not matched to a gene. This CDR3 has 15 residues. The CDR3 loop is CASSRSGRPPYEQYF. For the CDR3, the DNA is TGTGCCAGCAGCCGTAGCGGGAGGCCCCCCTACGAGCAGTACTTC.

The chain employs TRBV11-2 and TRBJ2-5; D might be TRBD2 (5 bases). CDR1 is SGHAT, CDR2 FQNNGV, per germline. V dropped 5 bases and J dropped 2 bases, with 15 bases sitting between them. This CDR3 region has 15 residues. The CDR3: CASSPSYWTQETQYF. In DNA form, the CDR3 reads TGTGCCAGCAGCCCTTCCTACTGGACTCAAGAGACCCAGTACTTC.

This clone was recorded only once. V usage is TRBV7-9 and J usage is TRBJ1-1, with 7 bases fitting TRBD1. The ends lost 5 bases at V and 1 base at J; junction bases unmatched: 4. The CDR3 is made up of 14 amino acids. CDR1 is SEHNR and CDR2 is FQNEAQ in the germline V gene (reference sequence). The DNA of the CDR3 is TGTGCCAGCAGCCCAGGGGGGGCGAACACTGAAGCTTTCTTT. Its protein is CASSPGGANTEAFF.

The CDR3 loop reads CASRLAGYEQYF. In DNA form, the CDR3 reads TGTGCCAGCAGACTAGCGGGATACGAGCAGTACTTC. The V and J genes are TRBV27 and TRBJ2-7, with TRBD2 matching 10 bases. The germline gives CDR1 MNHEY, CDR2 SMNVEV (reference sequence). This CDR3 has 12 residues. The junction had 0 bases not matched to a gene; V was cut back by 6 bases and J by 4 bases.

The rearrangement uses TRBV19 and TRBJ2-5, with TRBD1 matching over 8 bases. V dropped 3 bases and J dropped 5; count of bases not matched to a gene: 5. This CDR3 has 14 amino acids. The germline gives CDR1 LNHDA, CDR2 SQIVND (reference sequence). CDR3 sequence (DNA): TGTGCCAGTAGTATCGGACAGGGACGGGAGACCCAGTACTTC. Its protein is CASSIGQGRETQYF.

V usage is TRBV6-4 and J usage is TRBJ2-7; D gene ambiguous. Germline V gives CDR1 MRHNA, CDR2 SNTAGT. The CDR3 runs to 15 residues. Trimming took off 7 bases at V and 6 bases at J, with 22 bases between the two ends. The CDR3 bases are TGTGCCAGCACCGACGGTTCCTGGGCGGACGGCGAGCAGTACTTC. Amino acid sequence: CASTDGSWADGEQYF.

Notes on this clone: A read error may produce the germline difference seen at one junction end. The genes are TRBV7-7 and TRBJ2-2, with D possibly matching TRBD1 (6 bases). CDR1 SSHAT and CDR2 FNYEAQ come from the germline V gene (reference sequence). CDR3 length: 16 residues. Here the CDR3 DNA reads TGTGCTAGCAGCTTAGCCGAGGGGGATCGGTCCGGGGAGCTGTTTTTT. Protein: CASSLAEGDRSGELFF.

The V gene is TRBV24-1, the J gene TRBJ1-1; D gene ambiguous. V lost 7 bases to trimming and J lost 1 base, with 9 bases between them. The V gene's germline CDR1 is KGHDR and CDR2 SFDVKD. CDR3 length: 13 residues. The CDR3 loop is CATRRPSNTEAFF. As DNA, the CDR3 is TGTGCCACCAGGCGCCCTTCGAACACTGAAGCTTTCTTT.